A single sample is the source of the 19 T cell receptor beta chains below, sequenced in a study of blood T cell repertoires in COVID-19. Sequencing was performed with immunoSEQ multiplex PCR; in TCRdb, only in-frame clones are kept and a portion is missing. The sample yields about 170,000 clones, around four fifths seen once. Source material: peripheral blood. These TCRs come from a woman aged 80 or over with COVID-19, enrolled during active disease.

The V and J genes are TRBV5-6 and TRBJ1-1, with D unresolved. With 4 bases removed from V and 3 bases from J, the gap between germline ends came to 7 bases. Germline CDR1 and CDR2: SGHDT and YYEEEE. The CDR3 is made up of 12 amino acids. Written as DNA, the CDR3 is TGTGCCAGCAGCAGGGAGGACACTGAAGCTTTCTTT. Protein product: CASSREDTEAFF.

The J gene is TRBJ1-1, the V gene TRBV28; D unresolved. This CDR3 has 14 amino acids. V was shortened by 3 bases and J by 2 bases, with 10 bases between the two germline ends. CDR1 and CDR2 (germline): MDHEN, SYDVKM. In DNA, the CDR3 is TGTGCCAGCAGTTTCGTCAGGCCAAACACTGAAGCTTTCTTT. It yields the protein CASSFVRPNTEAFF.

The V call is TRBV5-1, the J call TRBJ2-3, with TRBD1 matching 10 bases. Germline CDR1 is SGHRS and CDR2 is YFSETQ. The CDR3 extends over 16 amino acids. The V segment lost 4 bases and the J segment 1 base; nucleotides outside the gene matches: 6. The CDR3 protein is CASSRAGTGGTDTQYF. CDR3 bases: TGCGCCAGCAGCCGAGCCGGGACAGGGGGCACAGATACGCAGTATTTT.

J is TRBJ1-4 and V is TRBV16, with D perhaps matching TRBD1 (5 bases). The V gene's germline CDR1 is KGHSY and CDR2 FQNENV. V lost 1 base and J lost 7, with 25 bases in between. This CDR3 contains 19 residues. The CDR3 region has the DNA TGTGCCAGCAGCCAATTGGGGGACCGCGGGACGGCCTTTGCTGAAAAACTGTTTTTT. It encodes CASSQLGDRGTAFAEKLFF.

The chain carries TRBV20-1 and TRBJ1-1; D gene ambiguous. Germline CDR1 DFQATT, CDR2 SNEGSKA (reference sequence). The CDR3 is 10 residues long. Trimming took 6 bases from V and 10 from J, leaving 12 bases between them. The CDR3 coding sequence is TGCAGTGCCAACGGAGGGCCAGCTTTCTTT. Amino acids: CSANGGPAFF.

This clone was observed a few times. The chain has TRBV5-5 and TRBJ1-2, with TRBD1 matching over 9 bases. V dropped 4 bases and J dropped 6; count of bases not matched to a gene: 10. The CDR3 has 15 residues. CDR1 and CDR2 from the germline V gene are SGHKS and YYEKEE (reference sequence). The CDR3: CASSRGGDRAHGYTF. CDR3 DNA sequence: TGTGCCAGCAGCCGCGGTGGGGACAGGGCGCATGGCTACACCTTC.

V is TRBV5-1 and J is TRBJ2-7; TRBD1 agrees at 8 bases. Germline CDR1 is SGHRS and CDR2 is YFSETQ. V dropped 3 bases and J dropped 5; count of bases not matched to a gene: 7. The CDR3 has 14 residues. This chain's CDR3 is CASSSGQGSNEQYF. CDR3 nucleotide sequence: TGCGCCAGCAGCTCCGGACAGGGATCAAACGAGCAGTACTTC.

V gene TRBV6-5 combines with J gene TRBJ1-5, with D perhaps matching TRBD1 (6 bases). The germline gives CDR1 MNHEY, CDR2 SVGAGI. The CDR3 covers 15 residues. V was pared by 2 bases and J by 3 bases, with 11 bases between. CDR3 region: CASSYAPGHNQPQHF. The CDR3 bases are TGTGCCAGCAGTTACGCACCGGGACACAATCAGCCCCAGCATTTT.

The chain uses TRBV27 and TRBJ1-4; 8 bases are shared with TRBD1. Losses at the gene ends were 5 bases for V and 6 bases for J; bases not matched to a gene: 5. Looked up from germline, CDR1 is MNHEY and CDR2 is SMNVEV (reference sequence). The CDR3 is 14 residues long. CDR3 bases: TGTGCCAGCAGTAGTGGACAGGGCTATGAAAAACTGTTTTTT. Translated, it gives CASSSGQGYEKLFF.

This rearrangement joins TRBV18 to TRBJ1-1; TRBD1 matches at 7 bases. There are 19 residues in the CDR3. The J segment lost 0 bases and the V segment lost 4 bases, leaving 17 bases of the junction unmatched. Germline assignment: CDR1 KGHSH and CDR2 LQKENI. CDR3 region: CASSQALTGVRVLNTEAFF. The CDR3, as DNA: TGTGCCAGCTCACAAGCGCTAACAGGGGTCAGGGTGCTGAACACTGAAGCTTTCTTT.

V and J are TRBV28 and TRBJ1-4; D is unclear. Trimming removed 5 bases at V and 11 bases at J, with 15 bases between. The CDR3 runs 13 residues. Germline V gives CDR1 MDHEN, CDR2 SYDVKM. The CDR3 nucleotides are TGTGCCAGCAGTACGGTGGCCTCGGAGAAACTGTTTTTT. It yields the protein CASSTVASEKLFF. The full variable domain, its missing parts supplied by reference TRBV28 and TRBJ1-4, is DVKVTQSSRYLVKRTGEKVFLECVQDMDHENMFWYRQDPGLGLRLIYFSYDVKMKEKGDIPEGYSVSREKKERFSLILESASTNQTSMYLCASSTVASEKLFFGSGTQLSVL.

This clone was detected once. The CDR3 loop is CASSVTGDYGYTF. CDR3 DNA: TGTGCCAGCAGCGTAACAGGGGACTATGGCTACACCTTC. The V and J genes are TRBV7-9 and TRBJ1-2, with 7 bases lining up with TRBD1. Unmatched junction bases numbered 3, after V lost 5 bases and J lost 3 bases. This CDR3 is built from 13 residues. Germline CDR1 reads SEHNR; CDR2 reads FQNEAQ (reference sequence).

This clone came up once. The CDR3 spells CASSQGGHPNQPQHF. The DNA of the CDR3 is TGCGCCAGCAGCCAAGGAGGGCATCCAAATCAGCCCCAGCATTTT. This chain joins TRBV4-1 and TRBJ1-5; the D is unclear. Germline CDR1 MGHRA, CDR2 YSYEKL. The V end was cut by 1 base, the J end by 4 bases, with 11 bases between. This CDR3 is 15 amino acids long.

This clone showed up just a few times. The rearrangement links TRBV5-5 to TRBJ1-6; 7 positions agree with TRBD1. The CDR3 has 13 residues. Looked up from germline, CDR1 is SGHKS and CDR2 is YYEKEE (reference sequence). V was pared by 5 bases and J by 7 bases, with 3 bases of the junction left unmatched. CDR3 bases: TGTGCCAGCAGGGCACAGGGGAATTCACCCCTCCACTTT. Amino acids: CASRAQGNSPLHF.

J is TRBJ2-2 and V is TRBV10-3; D possibly corresponds to TRBD1 (6 bases). Germline V gene lookup returns CDR1 ENHRY and CDR2 SYGVKD. There are 14 residues in the CDR3. Trimming took off 7 bases at V and 6 bases at J, with 15 bases between the two ends. The CDR3 DNA follows: TGTGCCATCAAGGGGGAAGCAGCCGCCGGGGAGCTGTTTTTT. It is translated as CAIKGEAAAGELFF.

The V gene is TRBV5-1, the J gene TRBJ1-6; 7 bases align to TRBD1. The CDR3 consists of 15 residues. With V trimmed by 6 bases and J by 9 bases, 12 bases remained unmatched. Looked up from germline, CDR1 is SGHRS and CDR2 is YFSETQ. CDR3 region: CASTDLTGSSSPLHF. The DNA of the CDR3 is TGCGCCAGCACCGACCTGACAGGGTCGTCTTCACCCCTCCACTTT.

This chain uses TRBV5-8 with TRBJ2-7, with D maybe TRBD1 (5 bases). Germline V gene data show CDR1 as SGHTS and CDR2 as YDEGEE. V dropped 4 bases and J dropped 1 base, with 12 bases sitting between them. The CDR3 is 14 amino acids. CDR3 protein: CASSRRTTSYEQYF. In nucleotides, the CDR3 is TGTGCCAGCAGCCGTCGGACAACGTCCTACGAGCAGTACTTC.

This chain joins TRBV5-1 and TRBJ1-6; 8 bases agree with TRBD1. Germline CDR1 reads SGHRS; CDR2 reads YFSETQ. The V segment lost 0 bases and the J segment 9 bases; nucleotides outside the gene matches: 5. The CDR3 covers 15 residues. The CDR3 loop reads CASSLEQGAGSPLHF. DNA for the CDR3: TGCGCCAGCAGCTTGGAGCAGGGGGCGGGTTCACCCCTCCACTTT.

The J gene is TRBJ1-2, the V gene TRBV19; D is uncertain. Germline-derived CDR1 and CDR2 are LNHDA and SQIVND (reference sequence). The V gene lost 5 bases and the J gene lost 5 bases, with 3 bases spanning the gap. The CDR3 extends over 10 amino acids. CDR3 nucleotide sequence: TGTGCCAGTAGTCGGTATGGCTACACCTTC. Protein: CASSRYGYTF.